Listed below are T cell receptor beta chains from one sample, sequenced in a study of cytomegalovirus exposure and HLA in healthy donors. The method was immunoSEQ multiplex PCR; TCRdb's version includes in-frame clones alone and lacks a portion of them. The data contain about 76,000 clones, around 84% of them singletons. Material: PBMCs. Receptor source: a woman in her thirties or forties in good health and CMV-seropositive. Each CDR3 is given with its conserved first and last residue. The D gene is left open where the match is weak. Size is omitted from some rows. Given values are once, few, many or a class for expanded clones.

V gene	D gene	J gene	clone size	CDR3 protein	CDR3 DNA
TRBV6-5	TRBD1	TRBJ1-2	NA	CASSSTGDRGYTF	TGTGCCAGCAGCTCGACAGGGGACAGGGGCTACACCTTC
TRBV6-5	TRBD1	TRBJ1-4	NA	CASSLQGFNEKLFF	TGTGCCAGCAGTTTACAGGGGTTTAATGAAAAACTGTTTTTT
TRBV28	NA	TRBJ1-1	NA	CASSPAFDRRTTEAFF	TGTGCCAGCAGCCCGGCTTTCGACAGGAGGACCACTGAAGCTTTCTTT
TRBV5-1	TRBD1	TRBJ1-2	NA	CASSPQGAALYGYTF	TGCGCCAGCAGCCCTCAGGGGGCCGCCCTCTATGGCTACACCTTC
TRBV19	TRBD1	TRBJ1-5	NA	CASSSDREGNQPQHF	TGTGCCAGTAGTTCGGACAGGGAAGGCAATCAGCCCCAGCATTTT
TRBV7-2	NA	TRBJ1-6	NA	CASSLGGGVNSPLHF	TGTGCCAGCAGCTTAGGAGGGGGGGTCAATTCACCCCTCCACTTT
TRBV6-5	TRBD2	TRBJ2-3	NA	CASSLWASGTDTQYF	TGTGCCAGCAGCCTCTGGGCTAGCGGGACAGATACGCAGTATTTT
TRBV28	NA	TRBJ1-1	once	CASSLGGNTEAFF	TGTGCCAGCAGTTTAGGAGGGAACACTGAAGCTTTCTTT
TRBV7-3	NA	TRBJ2-5	few	CASSPVETQYF	TGTGCCAGCAGCCCTGTGGAGACCCAGTACTTC
TRBV12-5	TRBD1	TRBJ1-5	NA	CASGAQRGRRQPQHF	TGTGCTAGTGGTGCCCAGAGGGGGCGCCGTCAGCCCCAGCATTTT
TRBV7-9	NA	TRBJ2-7	NA	CASSLAGQYSTYEQYF	TGTGCCAGCAGCTTAGCGGGGCAGTACTCAACCTACGAGCAGTACTTC
TRBV21-1	NA	TRBJ2-6	NA	CASPSGSGANVLTF	TGTGCCAGCCCCTCAGGTTCTGGGGCCAACGTCCTGACTTTC
TRBV6-1	NA	TRBJ2-1	NA	CASSLTVFNEQFF	TGTGCCAGCAGTCTGACAGTCTTCAATGAGCAGTTCTTC
TRBV7-9	NA	TRBJ1-6	NA	CASSLGSSYNSPLHF	TGTGCCAGCAGCTTGGGGAGCTCCTATAATTCACCCCTCCACTTT
TRBV4-1	NA	TRBJ2-5	NA	CASSDPRGETQYF	TGCGCCAGCAGCGATCCGAGAGGGGAGACCCAGTACTTC
TRBV2	TRBD2	TRBJ2-1	NA	CASTGLAGDPTRNEQFF	TGTGCCAGCACCGGACTAGCGGGGGATCCCACACGGAATGAGCAGTTCTTC
TRBV27	NA	TRBJ2-3	once	CASSLNLGGTDTQYF	TGTGCCAGCAGTCTCAATCTCGGCGGTACAGATACGCAGTATTTT
TRBV30	NA	TRBJ1-2	NA	CAWSLRRGVSHYTF	TGTGCCTGGAGTCTCCGCAGGGGTGTGAGTCACTACACCTTC
TRBV5-4	NA	TRBJ2-5	NA	CASSFPVGETQYF	TGTGCCAGCAGCTTTCCGGTCGGAGAGACCCAGTACTTC
TRBV7-6	NA	TRBJ2-7	NA	CASSPGGGDEQYF	TGTGCCAGCAGCCCCGGAGGGGGCGACGAGCAGTACTTC
TRBV12-5	TRBD1	TRBJ1-5	NA	CASGPSTPPMTGMSPSNQPQHF	TGTGCTAGTGGTCCCTCTACCCCTCCAATGACAGGGATGTCTCCTAGCAATCAGCCCCAGCATTTT
TRBV19	NA	TRBJ1-5	NA	CASSTYRASNQPQHF	TGTGCCAGCAGTACGTACAGGGCCAGCAATCAGCCCCAGCATTTT
TRBV7-9	NA	TRBJ1-5	once	CSSSLGVNQPQHF	TGTTCCAGCAGCTTAGGAGTGAATCAGCCCCAGCATTTT
TRBV6-6	NA	TRBJ1-2	NA	CASSYGQGSLGYTF	TGTGCCAGCAGTTACGGGCAGGGGAGCTTGGGCTACACCTTC
TRBV7-2	NA	TRBJ1-5	NA	CASSPAGGAGNQPQHF	TGTGCCAGCAGCCCCGCGGGTGGCGCCGGCAATCAGCCCCAGCATTTT
TRBV30	TRBD2	TRBJ2-3	NA	CAWMSGLANTDTQYF	TGTGCCTGGATGTCGGGACTAGCAAACACAGATACGCAGTATTTT
TRBV7-6	TRBD1	TRBJ1-1	once	CASSRTGISAEAFF	TGTGCCAGCAGCCGGACAGGGATCTCGGCTGAAGCTTTCTTT
TRBV29-1	NA	TRBJ1-2	NA	CSVEEFRGGGGYTF	TGCAGCGTTGAGGAATTCAGGGGTGGTGGTGGCTACACCTTC
TRBV5-6	NA	TRBJ2-7	NA	CASSLSGEQYF	TGTGCCAGCAGCTTGTCAGGCGAGCAGTACTTC
TRBV6-6	NA	TRBJ1-4	NA	CASRDQGTNEKLFF	TGTGCCAGCAGGGATCAGGGAACTAATGAAAAACTGTTTTTT
TRBV15	TRBD1	TRBJ1-5	NA	CATSRVLTGGQPQHF	TGTGCCACCAGCAGAGTTTTGACAGGGGGTCAGCCCCAGCATTTT
TRBV19	NA	TRBJ2-2	NA	CASRITDTGELFF	TGTGCCAGTAGAATCACGGACACCGGGGAGCTGTTTTTT
TRBV2	NA	TRBJ2-6	few	CASNNPGSSGANVLTF	TGTGCCAGCAATAACCCAGGAAGCTCTGGGGCCAACGTCCTGACTTTC
TRBV5-4	NA	TRBJ2-7	NA	CASSPFEPDSEQYF	TGTGCCAGCAGCCCCTTTGAGCCGGACAGCGAGCAGTACTTC
TRBV19	TRBD2	TRBJ2-1	NA	CASSMTSGNYNEQFF	TGTGCCAGTAGTATGACTAGCGGTAACTACAATGAGCAGTTCTTC
TRBV9	TRBD1	TRBJ2-2	NA	CASSGGTGNTGELFF	TGTGCCAGCAGCGGGGGGACAGGGAACACCGGGGAGCTGTTTTTT
TRBV7-9	NA	TRBJ1-4	NA	CASSLARSTNEKLFF	TGTGCCAGCAGCTTAGCGAGGTCAACTAATGAAAAACTGTTTTTT
TRBV27	NA	TRBJ2-3	NA	CASSLEGFTDTQYF	TGTGCCAGCAGTTTAGAGGGTTTTACAGATACGCAGTATTTT
TRBV28	TRBD1	TRBJ2-1	once	CASRVRQGSYNEQFF	TGTGCCAGCAGAGTAAGACAGGGATCCTACAATGAGCAGTTCTTC
TRBV7-2	NA	TRBJ1-6	NA	CASSFGSRPGAWPLHF	TGTGCCAGCAGCTTCGGCAGTAGGCCCGGAGCGTGGCCCCTCCACTTT